This is a list of T cell receptor beta chains from one sample in a study of T cells in Graves' hyperthyroidism and ophthalmopathy. TCRdb recomputed calls from the multiplex PCR reads with MiXCR, one row per CDR3 protein. Found here are 470,000 or so distinct CDR3 sequences, under 25% of them singletons; the top ten hold around 27%. The sample consisted of blood. Receptors originate from a man between 18 and 35 years old with Graves' hyperthyroidism. Each CDR3 is given with its conserved first and last residue. D genes are given only for firm matches. Clone size, where shown, is once, few, many, or a class for clones that have expanded.

j_gene	d_gene	v_gene	abundance	CDR3aa	CDR3nt
TRBJ1-1	NA	TRBV6-1	many	CASRPQGESRTEAFF	TGTGCCAGCAGACCGCAGGGAGAAAGTAGGACTGAAGCTTTCTTT
TRBJ2-7	NA	TRBV12-3/TRBV12-4	NA	CASSLEGTVYEQYF	TGTGCCAGCAGTTTAGAGGGTACCGTCTACGAGCAGTACTTC
TRBJ2-7	NA	TRBV30	many	CAWRDPYEQYF	TGTGCCTGGAGAGACCCCTACGAGCAGTACTTC
TRBJ1-1	TRBD1	TRBV28	NA	CASPPGGAPSTEAFF	TGTGCCAGCCCCCCAGGGGGCGCACCTTCGACTGAAGCTTTCTTT
TRBJ1-2	TRBD1	TRBV6-1	many	CASSERDRAGTF	TGTGCCAGCAGTGAGAGGGACAGGGCAGGGACCTTC
TRBJ2-7	TRBD1	TRBV20-1	once	CSARDLIQGEYF	TGCAGTGCTAGAGATCTGATACAGGGGGAGTACTTC
TRBJ2-7	NA	TRBV7-8	NA	CASSFDGTPYEQYF	TGTGCCAGCAGCTTCGACGGAACCCCCTACGAGCAGTACTTC
TRBJ2-7	NA	TRBV28	many	CASSIYRGLSYEQYF	TGTGCCAGCAGCATATACAGGGGACTCTCCTACGAGCAGTACTTC
TRBJ1-5	NA	TRBV5-1	many	CASSLEGYSNQPQHF	TGCGCCAGCAGCTTGGAAGGCTATAGCAATCAGCCCCAGCATTTT
TRBJ1-1	NA	TRBV28	many	CASSLQGVYTEAFF	TGTGCCAGCAGTTTGCAGGGTGTGTACACTGAAGCTTTCTTT
TRBJ2-7	NA	TRBV2	many	CASSQGAPQSSYEQYF	TGTGCCAGCAGCCAAGGGGCACCCCAGTCCTCCTACGAGCAGTACTTC
TRBJ2-3	TRBD1	TRBV7-8	NA	CASSLVPGQGKADTQYF	TGTGCCAGCAGCTTAGTCCCTGGACAGGGGAAGGCAGATACGCAGTATTTT
TRBJ1-6	NA	TRBV12-3/TRBV12-4	NA	CASSLPDYNSPLHF	TGTGCCAGCAGTCTCCCGGATTATAATTCACCCCTCCACTTT
TRBJ1-1	NA	TRBV28	NA	CASSLVRALGAEAFF	TGTGCCAGCAGTTTAGTCCGGGCCCTCGGCGCTGAAGCTTTCTTT
TRBJ1-2	NA	TRBV19	NA	CASSRGTARGFYGYTF	TGTGCCAGTAGTCGAGGGACGGCTAGAGGCTTCTATGGCTACACCTTC
TRBJ2-2	NA	TRBV12-3/TRBV12-4	many	CASSHGVTGELFF	TGTGCCAGCAGCCACGGGGTCACCGGGGAGCTGTTTTTT
TRBJ2-7	TRBD1	TRBV6-1	NA	CASSRPGQGFYEQYF	TGTGCCAGCAGTCGACCGGGACAGGGTTTCTACGAGCAGTACTTC
TRBJ1-1	NA	TRBV6-1	many	CASSLGIGNTEAFF	TGTGCCAGCAGCCTCGGAATTGGGAACACTGAAGCTTTCTTT
TRBJ1-1	NA	TRBV20-1	many	CSARVLRFPNTEAFF	TGCAGTGCTAGAGTTTTAAGGTTCCCGAACACTGAAGCTTTCTTT
TRBJ2-7	NA	TRBV28	few	CASSPVLSPPYEQYF	TGTGCCAGCAGCCCCGTACTGTCGCCCCCCTACGAGCAGTACTTC
TRBJ2-5	NA	TRBV11-3	many	CASSLQDQETQYF	TGTGCCAGCAGCCTACAGGATCAAGAGACCCAGTACTTC
TRBJ2-7	NA	TRBV29-1	NA	CSGGTDYEQYF	TGCAGCGGCGGGACAGACTACGAGCAGTACTTC
TRBJ2-5	NA	TRBV12-3/TRBV12-4	many	CASSLYGQETQYF	TGTGCCAGCAGTTTATACGGGCAAGAGACCCAGTACTTC
TRBJ1-1	NA	TRBV12-3/TRBV12-4	many	CASSFSDRRRVNTEAFF	TGTGCCAGCAGTTTCTCTGACAGGCGGAGGGTTAACACTGAAGCTTTCTTT
TRBJ2-7	NA	TRBV6-1	many	CASTRHPGVTVYEQYF	TGTGCCAGCACTCGACACCCGGGGGTGACGGTCTACGAGCAGTACTTC
TRBJ1-2	NA	TRBV7-9	NA	CASRGQPGGYTF	TGTGCCAGCCGGGGCCAGCCCGGAGGCTACACCTTC
TRBJ2-2	TRBD2	TRBV6-2/TRBV6-3	many	CATSLVAGGFSRELFF	TGTGCCACCTCCCTTGTAGCGGGGGGGTTCAGCCGGGAGCTGTTTTTT
TRBJ1-1	NA	TRBV5-1	NA	CASSLLGVRTEAFF	TGCGCCAGCAGCTTGCTTGGGGTGAGGACTGAAGCTTTCTTT
TRBJ2-7	NA	TRBV12-3/TRBV12-4	few	CASSWGGIPYEQYF	TGTGCCAGCAGTTGGGGGGGCATCCCCTACGAGCAGTACTTC
TRBJ1-1	NA	TRBV2	NA	CASRRWTGKNTEAFF	TGTGCCAGCAGACGTTGGACGGGAAAGAACACTGAAGCTTTCTTT
TRBJ1-2	TRBD1	TRBV7-2	NA	CASSLQGAVYGYTF	TGTGCCAGCAGCTTACAGGGGGCTGTCTATGGCTACACCTTC
TRBJ1-5	NA	TRBV4-1	few	CASSRANQGDQPQHF	TGCGCCAGCAGCCGAGCGAACCAGGGAGATCAGCCCCAGCATTTT
TRBJ2-7	TRBD2	TRBV11-2	NA	CASSPYSPLAGAYEQYF	TGTGCCAGCAGCCCCTATAGTCCCCTAGCGGGGGCCTACGAGCAGTACTTC